This TCR beta chain was obtained from a study of blood T cell repertoires in COVID-19. In the study overall: Researchers got acute and convalescent COVID-19 samples from the United States, Italy and Spain. T cells, B-cell-depleted T cells, or PBMCs supplied cDNA or gDNA.

Sequencing used immunoSEQ multiplex PCR; TCRdb keeps in-frame clones, though not all of them. The sample has some 150,000 clones; roughly 85% are singletons. Cohort 3 recovery required two negative PCRs, clearance, or symptom resolution. The V end was cut by 10 bases, the J end by 7 bases, with 17 bases between. This CDR3 has 13 residues. The specimen was PBMCs or T cells enriched from blood (not recorded which). V is TRBV12-3 or TRBV12-4 and J is TRBJ1-5, with no clear D. This clonotype was sampled from a man aged 50 to 60 who had recovered from COVID-19. CDR3 amino acids: CATQPNGNQPQHF. CDR3 DNA sequence: TGTGCCACCCAACCGAACGGGAACCAGCCCCAGCATTTT.